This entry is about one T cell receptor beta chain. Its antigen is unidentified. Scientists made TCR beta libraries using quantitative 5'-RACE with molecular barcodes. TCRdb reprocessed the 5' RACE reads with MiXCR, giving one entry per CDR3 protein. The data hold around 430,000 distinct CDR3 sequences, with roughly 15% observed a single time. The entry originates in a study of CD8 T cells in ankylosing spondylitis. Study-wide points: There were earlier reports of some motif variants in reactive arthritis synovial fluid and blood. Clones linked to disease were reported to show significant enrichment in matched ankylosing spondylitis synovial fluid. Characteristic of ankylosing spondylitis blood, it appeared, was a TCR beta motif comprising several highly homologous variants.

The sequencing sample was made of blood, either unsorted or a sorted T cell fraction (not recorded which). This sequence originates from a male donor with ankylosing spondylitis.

The CDR3 DNA sequence: TGTGCCAGCAGCCGACGGGAGGGGGCCGGAAACACCATATATTTT. This gives the protein CASSRREGAGNTIYF. This chain uses TRBV2 with TRBJ1-3; 7 bases agree with TRBD1. The CDR3 runs 15 residues. The germline V gene encodes CDR1 SNHLY and CDR2 FYNNEI. With V trimmed by 6 bases and J by 4 bases, 9 bases remained unmatched. Drawing the rest from reference TRBV2 and TRBJ1-3, the complete variable domain is EPEVTQTPSHQVTQMGQEVILRCVPISNHLYFYWYRQILGQKVEFLVSFYNNEISEKSEIFDDQFSVERPDGSNFTLKIRSTKLEDSAMYFCASSRREGAGNTIYFGEGSWLTVV.